The TCR beta chain described here comes from a study of regulatory T cells in long-lasting Graves disease. Time point indicated: newly diagnosed GD, antithyroid drugs for less than 3 months. The TCR library was made from RNA that had been extracted from PBMCs in TRIzol. This clonotype was counted ten times or more. Between the trimmed V and J ends, which lost 2 bases and 5 bases, there was a span of 15 bases. CDR1 SGHAT and CDR2 FQDESV come from the germline V gene (reference sequence). This CDR3 contains 15 residues. For TCR beta, libraries came from iRepertoire HTBI primers and Arm-PCR of CDR3 regions. MiXCR, applied by TCRdb to the multiplex PCR reads, yields one record per CDR3 protein. In the table there are roughly 610,000 distinct CDR3 sequences, approximately 16% of which are singletons. These data were also filed under a second study, of T cells in Graves' hyperthyroidism and ophthalmopathy.

The rearrangement uses TRBV11-1 and TRBJ2-5; the D is unclear. This TCR derives from a man aged 18 to 29 with Graves disease. Sequencing used peripheral blood mononuclear cells (PBMCs), obtained at new diagnosis, from a patient treated with antithyroid drugs. CDR3 amino acids: CASSLIPSGLETQYF. The CDR3 region has the DNA TGTGCCAGCAGCTTAATACCGTCCGGGTTGGAGACCCAGTACTTC.